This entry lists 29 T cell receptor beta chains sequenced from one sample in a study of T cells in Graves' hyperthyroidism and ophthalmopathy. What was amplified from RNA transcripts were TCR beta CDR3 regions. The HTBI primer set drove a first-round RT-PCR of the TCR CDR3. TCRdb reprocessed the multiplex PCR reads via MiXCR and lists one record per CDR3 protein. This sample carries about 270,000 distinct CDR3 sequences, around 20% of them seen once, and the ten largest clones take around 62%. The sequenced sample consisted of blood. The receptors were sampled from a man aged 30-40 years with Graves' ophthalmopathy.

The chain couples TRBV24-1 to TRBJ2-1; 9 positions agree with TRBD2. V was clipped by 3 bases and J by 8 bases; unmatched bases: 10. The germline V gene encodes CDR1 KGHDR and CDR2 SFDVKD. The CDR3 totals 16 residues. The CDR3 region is CATSDPREGLGDEQFF. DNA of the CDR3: TGTGCCACCAGTGATCCGCGGGAGGGCCTGGGTGATGAGCAGTTCTTC.

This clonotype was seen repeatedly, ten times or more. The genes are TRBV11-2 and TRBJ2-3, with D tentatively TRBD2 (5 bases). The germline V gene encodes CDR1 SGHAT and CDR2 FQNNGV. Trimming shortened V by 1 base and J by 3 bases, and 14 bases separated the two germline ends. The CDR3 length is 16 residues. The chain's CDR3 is CASSLGSRLATDTQYF. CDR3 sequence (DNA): TGTGCCAGCAGCTTAGGTTCCCGTCTAGCAACAGATACGCAGTATTTT.

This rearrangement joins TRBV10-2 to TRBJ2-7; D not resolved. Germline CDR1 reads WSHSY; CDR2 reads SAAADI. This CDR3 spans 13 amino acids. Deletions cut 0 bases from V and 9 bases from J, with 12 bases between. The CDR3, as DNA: TGCGCCAGCAGTGAGTCGATAGGCGGCTCGCAGTACTTC. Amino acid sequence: CASSESIGGSQYF.

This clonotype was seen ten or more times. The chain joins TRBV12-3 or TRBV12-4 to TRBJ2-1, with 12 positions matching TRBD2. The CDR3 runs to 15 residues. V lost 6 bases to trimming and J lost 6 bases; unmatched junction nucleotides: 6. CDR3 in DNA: TGTGCCAGCAGGCTAGCGGGAGGGCCGGTCAATGAGCAGTTCTTC. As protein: CASRLAGGPVNEQFF.

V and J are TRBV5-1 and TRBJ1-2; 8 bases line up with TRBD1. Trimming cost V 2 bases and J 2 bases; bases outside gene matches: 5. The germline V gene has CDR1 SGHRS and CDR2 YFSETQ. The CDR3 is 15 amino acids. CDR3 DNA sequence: TGCGCCAGCAGCTTAACAGGGGGTACAAACTATGGCTACACCTTC. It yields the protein CASSLTGGTNYGYTF.

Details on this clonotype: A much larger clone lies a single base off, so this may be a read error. This CDR3 is CASGPPSHIYEQYF. CDR3 in DNA: TGTGCCAGCGGTCCGCCGAGTCATATCTACGAGCAGTACTTC. The chain carries TRBV28 and TRBJ2-7; D is uncertain. V dropped 8 bases and J dropped 3 bases, with 17 bases sitting between them. CDR3 length: 14 residues. Germline V gives CDR1 MDHEN, CDR2 SYDVKM.

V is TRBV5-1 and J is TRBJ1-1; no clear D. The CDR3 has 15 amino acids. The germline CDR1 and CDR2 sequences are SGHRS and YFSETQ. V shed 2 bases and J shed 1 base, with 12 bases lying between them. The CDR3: CASSFSLGGNTEAFF. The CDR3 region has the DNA TGCGCCAGCAGCTTTTCCCTGGGAGGGAACACTGAAGCTTTCTTT.

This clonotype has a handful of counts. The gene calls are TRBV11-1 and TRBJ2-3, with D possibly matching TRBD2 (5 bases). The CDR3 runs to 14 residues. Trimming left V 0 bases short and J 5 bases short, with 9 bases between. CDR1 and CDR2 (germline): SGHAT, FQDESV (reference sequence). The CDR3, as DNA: TGTGCCAGCAGCTTAGCGGGAGATGGAGATACGCAGTATTTT. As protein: CASSLAGDGDTQYF.

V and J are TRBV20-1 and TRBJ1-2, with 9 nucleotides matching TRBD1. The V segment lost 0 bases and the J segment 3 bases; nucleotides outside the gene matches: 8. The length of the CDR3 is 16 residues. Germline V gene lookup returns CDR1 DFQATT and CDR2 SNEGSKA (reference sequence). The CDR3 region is CSARDIRQGGDYGYTF. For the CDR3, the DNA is TGCAGTGCTAGAGATATCAGACAGGGGGGGGACTATGGCTACACCTTC.

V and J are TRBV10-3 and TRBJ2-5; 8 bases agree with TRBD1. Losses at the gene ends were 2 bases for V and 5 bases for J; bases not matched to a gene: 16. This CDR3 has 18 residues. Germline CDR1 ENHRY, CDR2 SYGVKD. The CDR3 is CAISEAPQGGWSPETQYF. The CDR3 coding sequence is TGTGCCATCAGTGAGGCCCCACAGGGGGGTTGGTCTCCTGAGACCCAGTACTTC.

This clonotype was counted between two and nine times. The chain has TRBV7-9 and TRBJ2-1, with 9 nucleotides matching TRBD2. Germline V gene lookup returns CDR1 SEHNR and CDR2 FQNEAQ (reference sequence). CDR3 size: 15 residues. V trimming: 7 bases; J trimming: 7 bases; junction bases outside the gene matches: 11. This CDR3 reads CASTPPGLARNEQFF. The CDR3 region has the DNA TGTGCCAGCACCCCGCCGGGACTAGCTAGGAATGAGCAGTTCTTC. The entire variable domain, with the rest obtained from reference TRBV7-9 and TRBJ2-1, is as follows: DTGVSQNPRHKITKRGQNVTFRCDPISEHNRLYWYRQTLGQGPEFLTYFQNEAQLEKSRLLSDRFSAERPKGSFSTLEIQRTEQGDSAMYLCASTPPGLARNEQFFGPGTRLTVL.

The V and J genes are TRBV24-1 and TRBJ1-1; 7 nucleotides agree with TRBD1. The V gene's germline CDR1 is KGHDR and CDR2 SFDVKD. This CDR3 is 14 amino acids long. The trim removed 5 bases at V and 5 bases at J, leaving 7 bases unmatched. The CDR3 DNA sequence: TGTGCCACCAGTGGTGGGGACAGCAGTACTGAAGCTTTCTTT. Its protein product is CATSGGDSSTEAFF.

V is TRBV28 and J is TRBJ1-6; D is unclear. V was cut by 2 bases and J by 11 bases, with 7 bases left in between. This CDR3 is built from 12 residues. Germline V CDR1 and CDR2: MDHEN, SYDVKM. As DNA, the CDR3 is TGTGCCAGCAGTTTACCCCTGGCACCCCTCCACTTT. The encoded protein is CASSLPLAPLHF.

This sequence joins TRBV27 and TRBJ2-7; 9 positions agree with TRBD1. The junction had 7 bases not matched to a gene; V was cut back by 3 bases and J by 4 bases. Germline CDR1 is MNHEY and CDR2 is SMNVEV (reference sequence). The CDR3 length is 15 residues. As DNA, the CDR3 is TGTGCCAGCAGTTTCCTGGGGACAGGGTTTTACGAGCAGTACTTC. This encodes CASSFLGTGFYEQYF.

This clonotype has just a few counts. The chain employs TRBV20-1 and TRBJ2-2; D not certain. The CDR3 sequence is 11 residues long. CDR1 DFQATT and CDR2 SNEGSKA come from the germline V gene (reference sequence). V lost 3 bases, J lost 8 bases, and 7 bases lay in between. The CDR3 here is CSASRVGELFF. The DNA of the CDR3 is TGCAGTGCTAGTAGGGTTGGGGAGCTGTTTTTT.

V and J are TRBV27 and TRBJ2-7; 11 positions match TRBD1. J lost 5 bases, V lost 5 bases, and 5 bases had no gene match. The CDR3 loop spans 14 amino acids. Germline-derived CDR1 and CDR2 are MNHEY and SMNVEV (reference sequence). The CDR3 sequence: CASSRTGGSDEQYF. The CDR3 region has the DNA TGTGCCAGCAGTAGGACAGGGGGCTCGGACGAGCAGTACTTC.

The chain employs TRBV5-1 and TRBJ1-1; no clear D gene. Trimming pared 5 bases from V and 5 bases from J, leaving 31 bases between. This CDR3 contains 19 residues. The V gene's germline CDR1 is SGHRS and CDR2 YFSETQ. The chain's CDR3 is CASRVIEKWTAFGKTEAFF. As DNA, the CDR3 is TGCGCCAGCAGAGTAATCGAAAAGTGGACGGCCTTTGGGAAGACTGAAGCTTTCTTT.

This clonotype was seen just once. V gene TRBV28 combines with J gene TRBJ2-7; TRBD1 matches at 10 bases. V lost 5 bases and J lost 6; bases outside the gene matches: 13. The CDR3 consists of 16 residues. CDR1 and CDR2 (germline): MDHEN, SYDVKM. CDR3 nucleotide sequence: TGTGCCAGCAGTCGCAACCCAGGGACAGGGGCGTTCGAGCAGTACTTC. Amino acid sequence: CASSRNPGTGAFEQYF.

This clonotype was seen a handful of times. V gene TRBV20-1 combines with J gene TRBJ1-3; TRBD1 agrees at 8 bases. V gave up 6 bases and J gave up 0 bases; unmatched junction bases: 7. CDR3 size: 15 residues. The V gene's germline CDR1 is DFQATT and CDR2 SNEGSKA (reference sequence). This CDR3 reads CSAPGQAISGNTIYF. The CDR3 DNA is TGCAGTGCCCCGGGACAGGCTATCTCTGGAAACACCATATATTTT.

The CDR3 bases are TGTGCCTGGAGTTCGGGACAGGGCAACTACGAGCAGTACTTC. Protein sequence: CAWSSGQGNYEQYF. The chain links TRBV30 to TRBJ2-7, with 9 nucleotides matching TRBD1. V was pared by 2 bases and J by 3 bases, with 5 bases of the junction left unmatched. Germline lookup yields CDR1 GTSNPN and CDR2 SVGIG (reference sequence). The CDR3 extends over 14 amino acids.

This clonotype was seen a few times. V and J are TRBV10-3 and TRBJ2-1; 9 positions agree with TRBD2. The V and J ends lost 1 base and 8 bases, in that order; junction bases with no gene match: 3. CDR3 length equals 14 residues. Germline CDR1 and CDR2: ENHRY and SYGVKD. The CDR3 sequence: CAISELAGEDEQFF. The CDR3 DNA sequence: TGTGCCATCAGTGAGTTAGCGGGAGAGGATGAGCAGTTCTTC.

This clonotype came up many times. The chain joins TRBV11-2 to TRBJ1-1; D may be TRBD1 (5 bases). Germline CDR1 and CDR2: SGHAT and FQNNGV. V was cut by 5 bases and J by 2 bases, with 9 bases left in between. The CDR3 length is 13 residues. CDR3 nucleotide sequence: TGTGCCAGCAGCGGGGACTCTAACACTGAAGCTTTCTTT. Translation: CASSGDSNTEAFF.

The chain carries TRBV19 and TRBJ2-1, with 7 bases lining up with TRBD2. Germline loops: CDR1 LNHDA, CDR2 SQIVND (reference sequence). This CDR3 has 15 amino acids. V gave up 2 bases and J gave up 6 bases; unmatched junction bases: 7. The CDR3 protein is CASSIIPGGSNEQFF. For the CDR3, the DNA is TGTGCCAGTAGTATAATCCCGGGAGGTAGCAATGAGCAGTTCTTC.

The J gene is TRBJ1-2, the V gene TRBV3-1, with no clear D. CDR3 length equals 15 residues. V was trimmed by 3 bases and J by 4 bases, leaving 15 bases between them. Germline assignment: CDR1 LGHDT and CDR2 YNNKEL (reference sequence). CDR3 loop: CASSHGRNPFYGYTF. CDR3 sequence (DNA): TGTGCCAGCAGCCACGGGCGCAACCCCTTCTATGGCTACACCTTC.

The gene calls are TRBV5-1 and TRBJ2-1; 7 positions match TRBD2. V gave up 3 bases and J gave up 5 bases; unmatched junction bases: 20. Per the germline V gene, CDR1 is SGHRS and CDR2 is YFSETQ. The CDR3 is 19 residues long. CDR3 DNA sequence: TGCGCCAGCAGCTGGGAGAGCTTGCGGAGCCTAGCGGAGAACAATGAGCAGTTCTTC. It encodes CASSWESLRSLAENNEQFF.

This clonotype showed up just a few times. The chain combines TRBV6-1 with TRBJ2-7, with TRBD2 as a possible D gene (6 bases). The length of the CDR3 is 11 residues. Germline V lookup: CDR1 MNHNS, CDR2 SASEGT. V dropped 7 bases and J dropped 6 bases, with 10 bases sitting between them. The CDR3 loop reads CASTRRGEQYF. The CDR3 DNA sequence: TGTGCCAGCACTCGGAGGGGCGAGCAGTACTTC.

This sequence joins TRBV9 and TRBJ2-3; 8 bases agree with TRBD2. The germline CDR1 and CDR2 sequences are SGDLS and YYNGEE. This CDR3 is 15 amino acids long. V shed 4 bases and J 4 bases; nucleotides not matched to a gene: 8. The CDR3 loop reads CASSISAGASDTQYF. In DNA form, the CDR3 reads TGTGCCAGCAGCATCTCAGCGGGAGCCTCAGATACGCAGTATTTT. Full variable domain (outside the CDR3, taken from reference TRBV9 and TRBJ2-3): DSGVTQTPKHLITATGQRVTLRCSPRSGDLSVYWYQQSLDQGLQFLIQYYNGEERAKGNILERFSAQQFPDLHSELNLSSLELGDSALYFCASSISAGASDTQYFGPGTRLTVL.

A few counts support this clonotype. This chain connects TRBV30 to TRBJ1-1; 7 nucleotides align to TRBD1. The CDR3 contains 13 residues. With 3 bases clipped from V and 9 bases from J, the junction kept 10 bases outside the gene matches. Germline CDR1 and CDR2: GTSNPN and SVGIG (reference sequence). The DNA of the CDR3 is TGTGCCTGGAGCACGCTGTCAGGGGGAAAAGCTTTCTTT. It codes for CAWSTLSGGKAFF.

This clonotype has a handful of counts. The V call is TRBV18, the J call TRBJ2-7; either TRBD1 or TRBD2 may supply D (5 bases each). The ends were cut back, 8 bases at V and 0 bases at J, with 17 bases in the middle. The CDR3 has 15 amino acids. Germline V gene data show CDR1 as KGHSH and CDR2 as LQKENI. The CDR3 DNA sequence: TGTGCCAGCACTGCCGGGACGGGCAGCTCCTACGAGCAGTACTTC. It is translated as CASTAGTGSSYEQYF.